The sequence of this T cell receptor beta chain was determined in a study of liver allograft versus peripheral blood T cells. Whole-study context: Liver transplant recipients had T cell receptor repertoires compared between transplanted liver and peripheral blood.

Study conclusions and caveats: Differences were reported between the T cell receptor repertoires inside liver allografts and those that were detected in peripheral blood.

This clonotype was found many times. Its specificity is unknown. TCRdb redid the calling of the reads with MiXCR, one entry per CDR3 protein. The sample has roughly 5,000 distinct CDR3 sequences; about 17% are singletons. J lost 5 bases, V lost 3 bases, and 16 bases had no gene match. The CDR3 extends over 17 amino acids. The V gene's germline CDR1 is SGHDN and CDR2 FVKESK. This receptor was taken from a human patient who had a liver transplant. Some T cells may trace back to the graft donor. The chain uses TRBV14 and TRBJ2-7; 7 bases align to TRBD2. In nucleotides, the CDR3 is TGTGCCAGCAGCCACCTAGACCGCTTCAGCGGGGCGGACGAGCAGTACTTC. It encodes CASSHLDRFSGADEQYF.